The clone carrying this TCR beta chain was recorded a few times. Its antigen remains unknown. TCRB transcripts that were expressed got sequenced, as all of the isolated RNA had been reverse transcribed. There were approximately 3.5 million reads on average in the naive, central memory and regulatory T cell samples. Using immunoSEQ multiplex PCR, the repertoire was profiled, and TCRdb retains in-frame clones only, with some absent. Here the sample spans around 260,000 clones, 20% being singletons. Germline V CDR1 and CDR2: SGHTA, FQGNSA. The CDR3 is made up of 13 amino acids. V lost 4 bases to trimming and J lost 5 bases, with 11 bases between them. This entry comes from a study of beta chain features in type 1 diabetes. Study-wide points: Patients' naive, central memory and Treg TCRB repertoires seemed closer to one another than those of healthy donors. An over-representation of cells with high TCR expression could result from cDNA sequencing. In type 1 diabetes patients, VDJ junctions had fewer insertions; deletions at these junctions were more frequent. Shorter TCRB CDR3s, moderately but significantly so, marked every one of the four CD4+ subsets in Type 1 diabetes patients.

The sequenced material came from naive CD4+ T cells from blood. This receptor was obtained from a woman between 40 and 50 years old with type 1 diabetes. The chain employs TRBV7-2 and TRBJ1-2; perhaps TRBD1 as D (6 bases). CDR3 loop: CASSSGEGYGYTF. The CDR3 bases are TGTGCCAGCAGCTCAGGGGAAGGTTATGGCTACACCTTC.